Listed here is a single TCR beta chain. Original data processing: Estimation of nucleated cell counts relied on the amplification of reference gene primers. This table comes from immunoSEQ multiplex PCR, and its TCRdb copy is limited to in-frame clones, with some not included. V and J calls and clone size follow that table, whereas D and trimming were derived from the DNA. The sample yields approximately 200,000 clones, under 90% seen once. The CDR3 loop spans 14 amino acids. Trimming stripped 0 bases from V and 9 bases from J, with 15 bases between. Germline-derived CDR1 and CDR2 are SGHNT and YYREEE (reference sequence). This sample is part of a study of blood T cell repertoires in COVID-19. Across the whole study: The United States, Italy and Spain provided the acute and convalescent COVID-19 samples. PBMCs, B-cell-depleted T cells, or T cells were the source of the cDNA or gDNA that made up the material.

Seattle patients were enrolled while actively infected and followed longitudinally. The receptor's source is a woman of 80 years or more with COVID-19, enrolled during active disease. Source material: peripheral blood. V usage is TRBV5-4 and J usage is TRBJ2-5; D may be TRBD2 (7 bases). The CDR3 protein is CASSLEGGRVPQYF. The DNA for the CDR3 is TGTGCCAGCAGCTTGGAGGGGGGGCGGGTACCCCAGTACTTC.